A single sample gave rise to the 15 T cell receptor beta chains below, sequenced in a study of blood T cell repertoires in COVID-19. This table comes from immunoSEQ multiplex PCR, and its TCRdb copy is limited to in-frame clones, with some not included. The profile shows some 330,000 clones, 85% to 90% of them singletons. The sequencing sample was made of peripheral blood. These receptors were taken from a woman aged 45 to 65 with active or convalescent COVID-19.

The CDR3 loop is CASSPQSAGSGNTIYF. The DNA of the CDR3 is TGTGCCAGCTCACCACAGTCCGCCGGCTCTGGAAACACCATATATTTT. The rearrangement links TRBV18 to TRBJ1-3, with D unresolved. V was trimmed by 1 base and J by 0 bases, leaving 10 bases between them. CDR3 length: 16 amino acids. CDR1 is KGHSH, CDR2 LQKENI, per germline. The complete variable domain, with remaining parts taken from reference TRBV18 and TRBJ1-3, reads NAGVMQNPRHLVRRRGQEARLRCSPMKGHSHVYWYRQLPEEGLKFMVYLQKENIIDESGMPKERFSAEFPKEGPSILRIQQVVRGDSAAYFCASSPQSAGSGNTIYFGEGSWLTVV.

V is TRBV19 and J is TRBJ1-4, with D unresolved. V dropped 7 bases and J dropped 6 bases, with 15 bases sitting between them. The CDR3 has 14 amino acids. Germline lookup yields CDR1 LNHDA and CDR2 SQIVND (reference sequence). CDR3 amino acids: CASKTRQRDEKLFF. CDR3 sequence (DNA): TGTGCCAGTAAGACTCGGCAGAGAGATGAAAAACTGTTTTTT.

The chain has TRBV28 and TRBJ2-5, with TRBD2 matching over 8 bases. J was trimmed by 4 bases and V by 6 bases; bases with no gene match: 4. The CDR3 covers 13 residues. CDR1 MDHEN and CDR2 SYDVKM come from the germline V gene. The CDR3 nucleotides are TGTGCCAGCAGCGGGGGGGCCCGAGAGACCCAGTACTTC. Translation: CASSGGARETQYF. The whole variable domain, remainder taken from reference TRBV28 and TRBJ2-5, is DVKVTQSSRYLVKRTGEKVFLECVQDMDHENMFWYRQDPGLGLRLIYFSYDVKMKEKGDIPEGYSVSREKKERFSLILESASTNQTSMYLCASSGGARETQYFGPGTRLLVL.

The J gene is TRBJ1-2, the V gene TRBV27; D gene ambiguous. The ends were cut back, 4 bases at V and 8 bases at J, with 14 bases in the middle. CDR3 length: 13 residues. Germline-derived CDR1 and CDR2 are MNHEY and SMNVEV (reference sequence). The CDR3 nucleotides read TGTGCCAGCAGTTCATCCGACTCGGGGGGCTACACCTTC. As protein: CASSSSDSGGYTF.

The V and J genes are TRBV28 and TRBJ1-3, with D possibly being TRBD1 (6 bases). CDR1 is MDHEN, CDR2 SYDVKM, per germline. Deletions cut 3 bases from V and 0 bases from J, with 21 bases between. This CDR3 has 19 amino acids. The CDR3 bases are TGTGCCAGCAGTTTCTCTCCCGGGACACTCCGATTCTCTGGAAACACCATATATTTT. Amino acids: CASSFSPGTLRFSGNTIYF.

The chain carries TRBV9 and TRBJ1-4; 9 bases are a match to TRBD1. This CDR3 comprises 15 residues. Germline trimming cut 0 bases from V and 6 bases from J; bases unmatched to any gene: 3. Germline V gene lookup returns CDR1 SGDLS and CDR2 YYNGEE. In nucleotides, the CDR3 is TGTGCCAGCAGCGTAGGGACAGGGGTGTATGAAAAACTGTTTTTT. Protein: CASSVGTGVYEKLFF. The variable domain in full, completed from reference TRBV9 and TRBJ1-4, reads DSGVTQTPKHLITATGQRVTLRCSPRSGDLSVYWYQQSLDQGLQFLIQYYNGEERAKGNILERFSAQQFPDLHSELNLSSLELGDSALYFCASSVGTGVYEKLFFGSGTQLSVL.

CDR3 loop: CASSSRTGEETQYF. The CDR3 DNA is TGTGCCAGCAGCTCAAGGACAGGGGAGGAGACCCAGTACTTC. This chain joins TRBV7-8 and TRBJ2-5, with TRBD1 matching 9 bases. CDR1 and CDR2 (germline): SGHVS, FQNEAQ. V trimming: 4 bases; J trimming: 5 bases; junction bases outside the gene matches: 5. The CDR3 length is 14 residues.

This chain uses TRBV15 with TRBJ1-3, with D perhaps matching TRBD1 (5 bases). CDR1 and CDR2 from the germline V gene are LNHNV and YYDKDF (reference sequence). The CDR3 consists of 14 residues. The germline V and J ends were trimmed by 9 bases and 2 bases, with 14 bases remaining between them. The CDR3 sequence: CATQRRGAGNTIYF. The CDR3 nucleotides are TGTGCCACTCAGCGGAGGGGAGCTGGAAACACCATATATTTT.

This chain uses TRBV7-3 with TRBJ2-7, with 10 bases lining up with TRBD1. Losses at the gene ends were 5 bases for V and 5 bases for J; bases not matched to a gene: 6. This CDR3 is built from 14 residues. CDR1 and CDR2 (germline): SGHTA, FQGTGA. CDR3 amino acids: CASSPSGTGDEQYF. The CDR3 DNA follows: TGTGCCAGCAGCCCCTCCGGGACAGGGGACGAGCAGTACTTC.

This clone was recorded only once. The chain combines TRBV7-9 with TRBJ2-2, with TRBD2 matching 10 bases. Per the germline V gene, CDR1 is SEHNR and CDR2 is FQNEAQ (reference sequence). This CDR3 region has 14 residues. Germline trimming cut 5 bases from V and 6 bases from J; bases unmatched to any gene: 3. The CDR3 nucleotides read TGTGCCAGCAGCCCCGGGACTAGCGCCGGGGAGCTGTTTTTT. Amino acid sequence: CASSPGTSAGELFF.

The rearrangement links TRBV30 to TRBJ1-1; D is unresolved. The length of the CDR3 is 11 residues. V dropped 3 bases and J dropped 3 bases, with 5 bases sitting between them. Germline-derived CDR1 and CDR2 are GTSNPN and SVGIG (reference sequence). The CDR3 here is CAWRRYTEAFF. The CDR3 region has the DNA TGTGCCTGGAGGAGGTACACTGAAGCTTTCTTT.

V usage is TRBV29-1 and J usage is TRBJ2-6, with D perhaps matching TRBD2 (7 bases). V dropped 4 bases and J dropped 0 bases, with 31 bases sitting between them. Looked up from germline, CDR1 is SQVTM and CDR2 is ANQGSEA. The CDR3 runs 22 residues. DNA of the CDR3: TGCAGCGTTGTAGGAGGGGAACAAAGGGAGGGGGACTTTCACTCTGGGGCCAACGTCCTGACTTTC. Translated: CSVVGGEQREGDFHSGANVLTF.

A single count supports this clone. One junction end disagrees with the germline gene, perhaps due to a read error. The chain carries TRBV6-6 and TRBJ1-1; TRBD1 agrees at 8 bases. Germline V gives CDR1 MNHNY, CDR2 SVGAGI (reference sequence). The length of the CDR3 is 16 residues. The CDR3 DNA is TGTGCCAGCAGTCACTCCCGGACAGGGCTGAACACTGAAGCTTTCTTT. This translates into CASSHSRTGLNTEAFF.

CDR3 DNA sequence: TGTGCCAGCAGCTTATTGGGGGGGCCAAGCTCCTACGAGCAGTACTTC. Translated: CASSLLGGPSSYEQYF. The chain uses TRBV7-3 and TRBJ2-7; TRBD2 is a possible D gene (7 bases). From germline, CDR1 is SGHTA and CDR2 FQGTGA. The CDR3 is 16 residues long. V lost 2 bases and J lost 0, with 14 bases in between.

V is TRBV7-2 and J is TRBJ1-2; D call uncertain. Trimming shortened V by 5 bases and J by 3 bases, and 10 bases separated the two germline ends. Germline V CDR1 and CDR2: SGHTA, FQGNSA. The length of the CDR3 is 13 residues. The CDR3 protein is CASSLGLDYGYTF. CDR3 DNA: TGTGCCAGCAGCCTAGGTTTAGACTATGGCTACACCTTC.